This T cell receptor beta chain derives from a study of early T cells in non-severe SARS-CoV-2 infection. Germline V lookup: CDR1 LNHDA, CDR2 SQIVND (reference sequence). Trimming left V 0 bases short and J 3 bases short, with 6 bases between. The CDR3 is made up of 14 amino acids. TCRdb redid the calling of the 5' RACE reads with MiXCR, one entry per CDR3 protein. The sample includes tens of thousands of distinct CDR3 sequences, roughly 4.2% of them seen just once. The V gene is TRBV19, the J gene TRBJ1-5, with unresolved D. This sequence was found in an adult who was a healthcare worker with PCR-confirmed SARS-CoV-2 infection or an uninfected control (not recorded which). Material: whole blood. CDR3: CASSIDRYNQPQHF. DNA for the CDR3: TGTGCCAGTAGTATAGATCGGTACAATCAGCCCCAGCATTTT.